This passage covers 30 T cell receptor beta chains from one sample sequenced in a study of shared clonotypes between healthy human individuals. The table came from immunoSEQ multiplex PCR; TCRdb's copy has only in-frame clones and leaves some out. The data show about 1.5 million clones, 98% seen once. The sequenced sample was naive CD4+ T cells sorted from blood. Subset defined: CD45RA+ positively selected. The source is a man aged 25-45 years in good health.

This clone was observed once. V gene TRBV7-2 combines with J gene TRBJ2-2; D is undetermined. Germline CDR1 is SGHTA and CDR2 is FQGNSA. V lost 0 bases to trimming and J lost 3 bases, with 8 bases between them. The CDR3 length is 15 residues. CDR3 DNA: TGTGCCAGCAGCTTAGCAGAAACTTACACCGGGGAGCTGTTTTTT. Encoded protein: CASSLAETYTGELFF. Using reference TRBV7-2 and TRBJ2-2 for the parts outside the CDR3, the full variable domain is GAGVSQSPSNKVTEKGKDVELRCDPISGHTALYWYRQSLGQGLEFLIYFQGNSAPDKSGLPSDRFSAERTGGSVSTLTIQRTQQEDSAVYLCASSLAETYTGELFFGEGSRLTVL.

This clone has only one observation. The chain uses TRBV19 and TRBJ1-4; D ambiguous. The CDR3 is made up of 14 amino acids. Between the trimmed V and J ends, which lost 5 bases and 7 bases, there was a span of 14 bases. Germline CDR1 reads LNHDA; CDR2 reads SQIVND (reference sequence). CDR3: CASSLAGASEKLFF. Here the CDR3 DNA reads TGTGCCAGTAGTCTAGCAGGCGCTTCTGAAAAACTGTTTTTT.

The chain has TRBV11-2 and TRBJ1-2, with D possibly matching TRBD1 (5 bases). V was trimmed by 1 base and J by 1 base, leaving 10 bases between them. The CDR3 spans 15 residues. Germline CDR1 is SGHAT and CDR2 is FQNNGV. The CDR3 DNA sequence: TGTGCCAGCAGCTTAGTAGGGGTGGGTAACTATGGCTACACCTTC. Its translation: CASSLVGVGNYGYTF.

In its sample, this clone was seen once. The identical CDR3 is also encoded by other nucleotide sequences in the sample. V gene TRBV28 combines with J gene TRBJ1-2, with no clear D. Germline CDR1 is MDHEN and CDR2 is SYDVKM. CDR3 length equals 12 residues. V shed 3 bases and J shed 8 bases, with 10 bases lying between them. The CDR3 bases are TGTGCCAGCAGTTTGAATCTGGGGGGCTACACCTTC. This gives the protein CASSLNLGGYTF.

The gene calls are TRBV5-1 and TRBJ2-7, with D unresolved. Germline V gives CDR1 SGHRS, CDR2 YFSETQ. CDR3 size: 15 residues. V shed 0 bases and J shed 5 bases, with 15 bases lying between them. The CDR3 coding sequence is TGCGCCAGCAGCTTGGCCGTTACCTATTCCCACGAGCAGTACTTC. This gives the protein CASSLAVTYSHEQYF.

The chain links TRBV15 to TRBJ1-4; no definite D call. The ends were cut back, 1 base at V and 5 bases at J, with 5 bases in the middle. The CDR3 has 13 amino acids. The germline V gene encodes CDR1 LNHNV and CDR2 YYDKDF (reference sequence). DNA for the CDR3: TGTGCCACCAGCAGAGCGGAAAATGAAAAACTGTTTTTT. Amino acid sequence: CATSRAENEKLFF.

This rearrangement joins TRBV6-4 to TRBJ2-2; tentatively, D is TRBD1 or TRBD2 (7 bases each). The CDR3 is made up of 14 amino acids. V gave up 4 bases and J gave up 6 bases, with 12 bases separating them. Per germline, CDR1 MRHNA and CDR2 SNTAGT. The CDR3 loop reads CASSARGGAGELFF. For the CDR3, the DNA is TGTGCCAGCAGTGCCAGGGGGGGAGCCGGGGAGCTGTTTTTT.

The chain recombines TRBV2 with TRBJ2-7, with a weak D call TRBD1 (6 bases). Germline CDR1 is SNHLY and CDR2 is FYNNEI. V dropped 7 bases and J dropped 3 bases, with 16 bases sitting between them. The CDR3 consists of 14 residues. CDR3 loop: CASTQGPAGYEQYF. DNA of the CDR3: TGTGCCAGCACTCAGGGGCCTGCGGGCTACGAGCAGTACTTC.

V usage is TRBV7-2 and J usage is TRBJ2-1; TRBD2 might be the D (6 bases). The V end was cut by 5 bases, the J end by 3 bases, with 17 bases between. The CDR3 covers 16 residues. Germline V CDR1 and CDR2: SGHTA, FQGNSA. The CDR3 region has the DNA TGTGCCAGCAGCCTTTCCTTCGGGAGAGGCTACAATGAGCAGTTCTTC. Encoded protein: CASSLSFGRGYNEQFF.

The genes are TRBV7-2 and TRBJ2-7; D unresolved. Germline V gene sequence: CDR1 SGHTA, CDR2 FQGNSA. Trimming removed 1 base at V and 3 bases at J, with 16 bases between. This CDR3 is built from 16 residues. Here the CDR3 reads CASSLVPPTLVYEQYF. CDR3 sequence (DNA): TGTGCCAGCAGCTTAGTTCCCCCCACTCTAGTCTACGAGCAGTACTTC. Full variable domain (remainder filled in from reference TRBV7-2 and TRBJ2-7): GAGVSQSPSNKVTEKGKDVELRCDPISGHTALYWYRQSLGQGLEFLIYFQGNSAPDKSGLPSDRFSAERTGGSVSTLTIQRTQQEDSAVYLCASSLVPPTLVYEQYFGPGTRLTVT.

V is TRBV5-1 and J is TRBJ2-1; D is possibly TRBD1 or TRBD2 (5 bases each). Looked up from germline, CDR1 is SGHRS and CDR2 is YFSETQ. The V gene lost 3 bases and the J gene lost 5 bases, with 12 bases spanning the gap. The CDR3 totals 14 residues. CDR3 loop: CASSSGTLNNEQFF. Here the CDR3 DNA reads TGCGCCAGCAGCTCCGGGACGCTTAACAATGAGCAGTTCTTC.

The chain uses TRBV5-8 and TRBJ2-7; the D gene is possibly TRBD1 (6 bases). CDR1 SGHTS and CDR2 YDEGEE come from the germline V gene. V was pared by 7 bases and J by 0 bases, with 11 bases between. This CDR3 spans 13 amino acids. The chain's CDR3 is CASGQLSSYEQYF. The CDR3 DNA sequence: TGTGCCAGCGGACAGCTGAGCTCCTACGAGCAGTACTTC.

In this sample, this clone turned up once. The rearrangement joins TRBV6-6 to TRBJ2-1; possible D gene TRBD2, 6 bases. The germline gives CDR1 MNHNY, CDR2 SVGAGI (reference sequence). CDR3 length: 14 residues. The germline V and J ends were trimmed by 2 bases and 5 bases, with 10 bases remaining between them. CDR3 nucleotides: TGTGCCAGCAGTTACAGGGAGGCCAACAATGAGCAGTTCTTC. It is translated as CASSYREANNEQFF.

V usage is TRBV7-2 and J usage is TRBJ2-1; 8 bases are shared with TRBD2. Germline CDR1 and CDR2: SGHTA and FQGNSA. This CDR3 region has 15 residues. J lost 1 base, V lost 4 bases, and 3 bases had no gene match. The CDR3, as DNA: TGTGCCAGCAGCTCGACTAGCGCATCCTACAATGAGCAGTTCTTC. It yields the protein CASSSTSASYNEQFF.

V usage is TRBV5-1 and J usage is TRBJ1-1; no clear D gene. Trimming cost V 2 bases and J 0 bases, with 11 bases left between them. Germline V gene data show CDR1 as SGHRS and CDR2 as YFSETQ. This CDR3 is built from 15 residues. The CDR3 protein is CASSLDPSMNTEAFF. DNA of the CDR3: TGCGCCAGCAGCTTAGATCCCAGTATGAACACTGAAGCTTTCTTT.

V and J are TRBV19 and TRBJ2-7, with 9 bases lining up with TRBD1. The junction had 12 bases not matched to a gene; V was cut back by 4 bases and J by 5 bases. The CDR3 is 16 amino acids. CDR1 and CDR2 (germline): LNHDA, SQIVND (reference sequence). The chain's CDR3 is CASSTTGTGRFHEQYF. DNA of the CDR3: TGTGCCAGTAGTACGACAGGGACAGGGCGTTTCCACGAGCAGTACTTC. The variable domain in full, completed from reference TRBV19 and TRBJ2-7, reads DGGITQSPKYLFRKEGQNVTLSCEQNLNHDAMYWYRQDPGQGLRLIYYSQIVNDFQKGDIAEGYSVSREKKESFPLTVTSAQKNPTAFYLCASSTTGTGRFHEQYFGPGTRLTVT.

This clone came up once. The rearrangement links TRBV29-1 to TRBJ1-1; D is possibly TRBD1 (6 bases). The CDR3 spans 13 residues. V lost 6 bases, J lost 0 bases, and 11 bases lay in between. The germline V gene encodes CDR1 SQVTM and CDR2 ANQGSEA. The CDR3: CSVRGVLNTEAFF. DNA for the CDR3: TGCAGCGTGAGGGGGGTCCTGAACACTGAAGCTTTCTTT.

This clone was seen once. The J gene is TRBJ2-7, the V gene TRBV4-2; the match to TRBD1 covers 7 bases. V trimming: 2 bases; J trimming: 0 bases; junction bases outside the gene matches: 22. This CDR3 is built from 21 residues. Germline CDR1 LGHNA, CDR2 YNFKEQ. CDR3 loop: CASSQKIRVDRPEDSSYEQYF. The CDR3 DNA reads TGTGCCAGCAGCCAAAAAATTAGGGTGGACAGGCCCGAAGACTCCTCCTACGAGCAGTACTTC.

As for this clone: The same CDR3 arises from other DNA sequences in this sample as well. The CDR3 sequence: CASSLSSYNEQFF. CDR3 nucleotide sequence: TGTGCCAGCAGTTTAAGCTCCTACAATGAGCAGTTCTTC. J is TRBJ2-1 and V is TRBV27; D call uncertain. V shed 2 bases and J shed 0 bases, with 2 bases lying between them. This CDR3 comprises 13 residues. CDR1 and CDR2 from the germline V gene are MNHEY and SMNVEV (reference sequence).

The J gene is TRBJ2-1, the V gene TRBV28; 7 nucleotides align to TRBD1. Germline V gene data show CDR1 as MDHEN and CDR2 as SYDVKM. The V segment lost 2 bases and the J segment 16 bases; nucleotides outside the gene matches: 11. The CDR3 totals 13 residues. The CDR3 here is CASSLREPRQGFF. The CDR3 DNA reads TGTGCCAGCAGTTTACGAGAGCCGCGACAGGGTTTCTTC.

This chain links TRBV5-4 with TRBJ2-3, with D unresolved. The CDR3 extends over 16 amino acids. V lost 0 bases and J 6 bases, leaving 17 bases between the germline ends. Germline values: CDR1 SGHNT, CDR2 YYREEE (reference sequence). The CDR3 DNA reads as TGTGCCAGCAGCTTGGCGCCTGTCTCAACCGCCGATACGCAGTATTTT. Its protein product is CASSLAPVSTADTQYF. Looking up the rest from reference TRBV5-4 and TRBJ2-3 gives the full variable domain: ETGVTQSPTHLIKTRGQQVTLRCSSQSGHNTVSWYQQALGQGPQFIFQYYREEENGRGNFPPRFSGLQFPNYSSELNVNALELDDSALYLCASSLAPVSTADTQYFGPGTRLTVL.

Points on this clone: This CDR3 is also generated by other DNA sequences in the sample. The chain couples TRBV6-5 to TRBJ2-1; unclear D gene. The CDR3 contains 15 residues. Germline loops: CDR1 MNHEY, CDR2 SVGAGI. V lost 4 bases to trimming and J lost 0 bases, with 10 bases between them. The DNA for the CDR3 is TGTGCCAGCAGTTCGGTAGGCAGCTCCTACAATGAGCAGTTCTTC. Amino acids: CASSSVGSSYNEQFF.

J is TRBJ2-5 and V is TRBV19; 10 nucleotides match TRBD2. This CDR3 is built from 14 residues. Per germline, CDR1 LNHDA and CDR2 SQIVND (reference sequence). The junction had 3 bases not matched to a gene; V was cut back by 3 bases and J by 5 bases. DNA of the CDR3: TGTGCCAGTAGTATGGGACTAGCGTGGGAGACCCAGTACTTC. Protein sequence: CASSMGLAWETQYF.

CDR3 in amino acids: CAITGPSRTDTQYF. DNA of the CDR3: TGTGCCATCACGGGGCCTTCCCGGACAGATACGCAGTATTTT. This chain links TRBV10-3 with TRBJ2-3; either TRBD1 or TRBD2 may supply D (5 bases each). There are 14 residues in the CDR3. CDR1 ENHRY and CDR2 SYGVKD come from the germline V gene. V lost 7 bases to trimming and J lost 3 bases, with 14 bases between them.

DNA for the CDR3: TGTGCCAGCCGCACGCTCGGACAGGGCTATGGCTACACCTTC. Residues: CASRTLGQGYGYTF. The chain has TRBV28 and TRBJ1-2; 8 bases align to TRBD1. The V gene end was trimmed by 8 bases and the J gene end by 4 bases; junction bases not matched to a gene: 9. This CDR3 comprises 14 residues. From germline, CDR1 is MDHEN and CDR2 SYDVKM.

CDR3 sequence reads: CASSVGEDTEAFF. CDR3 nucleotides: TGTGCCAGCAGCGTTGGGGAAGACACTGAAGCTTTCTTT. The rearrangement joins TRBV9 to TRBJ1-1; no firm D call. Trimming removed 2 bases at V and 3 bases at J, with 8 bases between. This CDR3 comprises 13 residues. CDR1 and CDR2 (germline): SGDLS, YYNGEE.

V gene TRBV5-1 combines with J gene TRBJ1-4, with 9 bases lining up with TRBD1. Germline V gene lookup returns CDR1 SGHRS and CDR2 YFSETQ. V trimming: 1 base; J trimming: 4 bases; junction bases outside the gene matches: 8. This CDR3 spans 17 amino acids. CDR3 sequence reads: CASSLTTQGALNEKLFF. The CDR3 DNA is TGCGCCAGCAGCTTGACCACACAGGGGGCCCTTAATGAAAAACTGTTTTTT.

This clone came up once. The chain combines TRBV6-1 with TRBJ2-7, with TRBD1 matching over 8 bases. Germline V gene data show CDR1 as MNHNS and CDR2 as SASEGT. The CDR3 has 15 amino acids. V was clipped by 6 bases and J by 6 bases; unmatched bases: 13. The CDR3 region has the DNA TGTGCCAGCAGAGTCCCGACAGGGGCGATGGGCGAGCAGTACTTC. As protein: CASRVPTGAMGEQYF.

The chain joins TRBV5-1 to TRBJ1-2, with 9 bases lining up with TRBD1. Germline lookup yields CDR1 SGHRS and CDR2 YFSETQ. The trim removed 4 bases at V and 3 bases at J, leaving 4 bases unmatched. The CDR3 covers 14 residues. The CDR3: CASSMGQGYYGYTF. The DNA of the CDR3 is TGCGCCAGCAGCATGGGACAGGGATACTATGGCTACACCTTC. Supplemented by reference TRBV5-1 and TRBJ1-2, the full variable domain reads KAGVTQTPRYLIKTRGQQVTLSCSPISGHRSVSWYQQTPGQGLQFLFEYFSETQRNKGNFPGRFSGRQFSNSRSEMNVSTLELGDSALYLCASSMGQGYYGYTFGSGTRLTVV.

CDR3 sequence (DNA): TGTGCCAGCAGTGAAGGCGGGAGTAGGGAGACCCAGTACTTC. It yields the protein CASSEGGSRETQYF. This chain links TRBV2 with TRBJ2-5; 7 nucleotides line up with TRBD2. V shed 1 base, J shed 5 bases, and the junction held 4 bases outside the gene matches. CDR3 length equals 14 residues. Germline-derived CDR1 and CDR2 are SNHLY and FYNNEI.